The 5 T cell receptor beta chains below come from one sample, sequenced in a study of T cell repertoires and Cas9 in healthy adults. The repertoire was sequenced with immunoSEQ multiplex PCR; TCRdb's copy has only in-frame clones and lacks some. The sample records tens of thousands of clones, roughly 92% being singletons. Source material: CD4+ effector T cells (CD127+, CD25-, CD137-, CD154-) from PBMCs; culture status not recorded. These TCRs come from a human donor in good health.

This chain uses TRBV11-3 with TRBJ2-3; D may be TRBD2 (6 bases). Germline V gene lookup returns CDR1 SGHNT and CDR2 YENEEA. The CDR3 extends over 13 amino acids. Trimming removed 6 bases at V and 2 bases at J, with 9 bases between. CDR3 nucleotides: TGTGCCAGCAGTAGCGGTTTCACAGATACGCAGTATTTT. Its protein product is CASSSGFTDTQYF. Supplemented by reference TRBV11-3 and TRBJ2-3, the full variable domain reads EAGVVQSPRYKIIEKKQPVAFWCNPISGHNTLYWYLQNLGQGPELLIRYENEEAVDDSQLPKDRFSAERLKGVDSTLKIQPAELGDSAVYLCASSSGFTDTQYFGPGTRLTVL.

This chain joins TRBV5-4 and TRBJ2-2; 7 bases line up with TRBD1. J was trimmed by 2 bases and V by 7 bases; bases with no gene match: 8. CDR1 is SGHNT, CDR2 YYREEE, per germline (reference sequence). The CDR3 contains 15 residues. Written as DNA, the CDR3 is TGTGCCAGCGGCAAGGGGGCTAGCAACACCGGGGAGCTGTTTTTT. Its protein product is CASGKGASNTGELFF.

This chain links TRBV18 with TRBJ1-2; TRBD1 matches at 8 bases. The CDR3 length is 13 residues. CDR1 KGHSH and CDR2 LQKENI come from the germline V gene. Germline trimming cut 6 bases from V and 6 bases from J; bases unmatched to any gene: 6. The chain's CDR3 is CASSLGQGDGYTF. CDR3 sequence (DNA): TGTGCCAGCTCGCTAGGACAGGGAGATGGCTACACCTTC.

This clone was counted once. The chain is built from TRBV7-7 and TRBJ2-1, with D possibly matching TRBD2 (5 bases). V lost 5 bases and J 8 bases, leaving 16 bases between the germline ends. Germline V gene data show CDR1 as SSHAT and CDR2 as FNYEAQ (reference sequence). This CDR3 spans 14 amino acids. The CDR3 DNA follows: TGTGCCAGCAGCCTCGGTCAGCGGTCCGATGAGCAGTTCTTC. Translating gives CASSLGQRSDEQFF.

The chain combines TRBV5-6 with TRBJ1-4, with a tentative D call TRBD1 (5 bases). This CDR3 is built from 16 residues. Germline V gene lookup returns CDR1 SGHDT and CDR2 YYEEEE. The V gene lost 3 bases and the J gene lost 3 bases, with 15 bases spanning the gap. As DNA, the CDR3 is TGTGCCAGCAGCTCGATTCAGGGAGCAGCTAATGAAAAACTGTTTTTT. It specifies CASSSIQGAANEKLFF.